The next 25 T cell receptor beta chains were all read from a single sample in a study of shared clonotypes between healthy human individuals. Method: immunoSEQ multiplex PCR; TCRdb's copy keeps in-frame clones and lacks some. The sample lists about a million clones, about 80% seen once, with 1.4% in the top ten. Input material: memory CD4+ T cells sorted from blood. Subset: CD45RA-negative fraction. The receptors derive from a man younger than 30 in good health.

The chain couples TRBV5-4 to TRBJ1-1; no firm D call. This CDR3 comprises 13 residues. Per the germline V gene, CDR1 is SGHNT and CDR2 is YYREEE (reference sequence). V was cut by 1 base and J by 8 bases, with 12 bases left in between. The CDR3: CASSLKTSLEAFF. The CDR3, as DNA: TGTGCCAGCAGCTTGAAGACAAGCCTGGAAGCTTTCTTT. Combining the CDR3 with reference TRBV5-4 and TRBJ1-1 gives the whole variable domain ETGVTQSPTHLIKTRGQQVTLRCSSQSGHNTVSWYQQALGQGPQFIFQYYREEENGRGNFPPRFSGLQFPNYSSELNVNALELDDSALYLCASSLKTSLEAFFGQGTRLTVV.

A single count supports this clone. The rearrangement links TRBV30 to TRBJ1-3; D ambiguous. CDR1 is GTSNPN and CDR2 is SVGIG in the germline V gene (reference sequence). This CDR3 has 16 residues. Trimming removed 4 bases at V and 0 bases at J, with 16 bases between. CDR3 sequence: CAWTPLAGYSGNTIYF. The CDR3 nucleotides are TGTGCCTGGACCCCTTTAGCAGGTTACTCTGGAAACACCATATATTTT.

This clone came up once. V usage is TRBV5-1 and J usage is TRBJ1-2; a weak D match, TRBD1 (6 bases). CDR3 length: 16 amino acids. The V and J ends lost 2 bases and 4 bases respectively, with 18 bases between them. Germline lookup yields CDR1 SGHRS and CDR2 YFSETQ. Here the CDR3 DNA reads TGCGCCAGCAGCTTAACGGGTCTCGGACAGCCCTATGGCTACACCTTC. Translation: CASSLTGLGQPYGYTF.

This sequence joins TRBV5-6 and TRBJ1-1; D may be TRBD1 (5 bases). The CDR3 runs to 14 residues. Trimming removed 4 bases from V and 2 bases from J, with 12 bases in between. Germline V gene sequence: CDR1 SGHDT, CDR2 YYEEEE. The DNA for the CDR3 is TGTGCCAGCAGCGGCGACAGCAGCAACACTGAAGCTTTCTTT. As protein: CASSGDSSNTEAFF.

V and J are TRBV6-5 and TRBJ1-6, with D unresolved. CDR3 length: 14 residues. CDR1 and CDR2 (germline): MNHEY, SVGAGI. V lost 6 bases and J lost 6, with 12 bases in between. The CDR3 region is CASSQTRSNSPLHF. The CDR3 DNA reads as TGTGCCAGCAGCCAGACAAGATCTAATTCACCCCTCCACTTT.

Details on this clone: The sample carries other DNA sequences with the same CDR3. V and J are TRBV10-3 and TRBJ1-3; D remains ambiguous. The germline V gene has CDR1 ENHRY and CDR2 SYGVKD. Trimming took 8 bases from V and 4 from J, leaving 12 bases between them. The CDR3 consists of 13 residues. The CDR3 nucleotides are TGTGCCATCTCAGGCGGCGCCGGAAACACCATATATTTT. It yields the protein CAISGGAGNTIYF.

This clone was seen more than once but under ten times. Other DNA sequences in this sample translate to the same CDR3. This chain links TRBV5-1 with TRBJ2-5, with TRBD1 identical over 10 bases. With 0 bases clipped from V and 2 bases from J, the junction kept 1 base outside the gene matches. This CDR3 comprises 15 residues. Germline loops: CDR1 SGHRS, CDR2 YFSETQ. CDR3 nucleotides: TGCGCCAGCAGCTTGGGGGACAGGGGTCAAGAGACCCAGTACTTC. Its translation is CASSLGDRGQETQYF.

The chain joins TRBV2 to TRBJ1-5; D is ambiguous. V dropped 4 bases and J dropped 2 bases, with 9 bases sitting between them. CDR3 length equals 14 residues. CDR1 is SNHLY and CDR2 is FYNNEI in the germline V gene. CDR3 region: CASSGSGGNQPQHF. The CDR3 coding sequence is TGTGCCAGCAGTGGGTCTGGGGGCAATCAGCCCCAGCATTTT.

The V and J genes are TRBV10-3 and TRBJ2-3; D uncertain. Between the trimmed V and J ends, which lost 6 bases and 2 bases, there was a span of 12 bases. Per germline, CDR1 ENHRY and CDR2 SYGVKD. The CDR3 totals 14 residues. DNA for the CDR3: TGTGCCATCAGAGTTAATCAGGACACAGATACGCAGTATTTT. The encoded protein is CAIRVNQDTDTQYF.

V gene TRBV11-2 combines with J gene TRBJ1-2; D is possibly TRBD1 (5 bases). V gave up 0 bases and J gave up 2 bases, with 10 bases separating them. The V gene's germline CDR1 is SGHAT and CDR2 FQNNGV. The CDR3 spans 15 residues. CDR3 loop: CASSLDRGRNYGYTF. The CDR3 nucleotides are TGTGCCAGCAGCTTAGATCGGGGCCGAAACTATGGCTACACCTTC.

J is TRBJ2-3 and V is TRBV7-8; either TRBD1 or TRBD2 may supply D (5 bases each). CDR3 length: 14 amino acids. Germline assignment: CDR1 SGHVS and CDR2 FQNEAQ. V was shortened by 1 base and J by 9 bases, with 14 bases between the two germline ends. CDR3 DNA sequence: TGTGCCAGCAGCTTAGTGACGGGACCTGAAACGCAGTATTTT. As protein: CASSLVTGPETQYF.

The rearrangement uses TRBV5-1 and TRBJ2-7, with 7 bases lining up with TRBD1. The length of the CDR3 is 14 residues. The V gene end was trimmed by 4 bases and the J gene end by 0 bases; junction bases not matched to a gene: 4. Germline loops: CDR1 SGHRS, CDR2 YFSETQ. The CDR3 DNA follows: TGCGCCAGCAGCCCCGGGACAGCCTCCTACGAGCAGTACTTC. Its protein is CASSPGTASYEQYF.

The chain is built from TRBV6-6 and TRBJ2-5, with D tentatively TRBD1 or TRBD2 (5 bases each). CDR1 is MNHNY and CDR2 is SVGAGI in the germline V gene (reference sequence). V was trimmed by 5 bases and J by 7 bases, leaving 14 bases between them. The CDR3 is made up of 13 amino acids. The CDR3 loop reads CASSPNPGTTQYF. CDR3 sequence (DNA): TGTGCCAGCAGTCCCAACCCCGGGACGACCCAGTACTTC.

This clone was observed a few times. The genes are TRBV28 and TRBJ2-1, with TRBD1 matching 9 bases. Germline V lookup: CDR1 MDHEN, CDR2 SYDVKM. The CDR3 extends over 15 amino acids. V was clipped by 2 bases and J by 5 bases; unmatched bases: 4. This CDR3 is CASSLGGQGNNEQFF. For the CDR3, the DNA is TGTGCCAGCAGTTTAGGCGGACAGGGGAACAATGAGCAGTTCTTC. Full variable domain (missing parts from reference TRBV28 and TRBJ2-1): DVKVTQSSRYLVKRTGEKVFLECVQDMDHENMFWYRQDPGLGLRLIYFSYDVKMKEKGDIPEGYSVSREKKERFSLILESASTNQTSMYLCASSLGGQGNNEQFFGPGTRLTVL.

V is TRBV7-2 and J is TRBJ1-2, with a possible D match to TRBD1 (5 bases). With 8 bases removed from V and 10 bases from J, the gap between germline ends came to 17 bases. From germline, CDR1 is SGHTA and CDR2 FQGNSA. The CDR3 totals 12 residues. CDR3 coding DNA: TGTGCCAGCGGGACTCCGGGCGGGGCCTACACCTTC. Its translation: CASGTPGGAYTF.

The genes are TRBV13 and TRBJ1-2; 9 bases map to TRBD1. Germline CDR1 reads PRHDT; CDR2 reads FYEKMQ (reference sequence). V lost 4 bases and J lost 0; bases outside the gene matches: 6. The CDR3 has 16 amino acids. CDR3 DNA sequence: TGTGCCAGCAGCTCGGGACAGGGTAAATCTAACTATGGCTACACCTTC. Translating gives CASSSGQGKSNYGYTF.

The V call is TRBV2, the J call TRBJ1-6, with a possible D match to TRBD1 (5 bases). The V end was cut by 7 bases, the J end by 10 bases, with 17 bases between. Germline V gene data show CDR1 as SNHLY and CDR2 as FYNNEI. This CDR3 region has 14 residues. The CDR3 sequence: CASNLEEGRSPLHF. CDR3 nucleotides: TGTGCCAGCAACCTAGAGGAGGGACGGTCACCCCTCCACTTT.

This clone was seen only a few times. V and J are TRBV28 and TRBJ2-1; D may be TRBD1 (5 bases). Germline V CDR1 and CDR2: MDHEN, SYDVKM. V was cut by 3 bases and J by 6 bases, with 12 bases left in between. The CDR3 runs 14 residues. The CDR3 loop is CASSLGQYRNEQFF. The CDR3 DNA sequence: TGTGCCAGCAGTTTGGGGCAATATCGCAATGAGCAGTTCTTC.

The gene calls are TRBV18 and TRBJ1-4; a possible D gene is TRBD1 (6 bases). The CDR3 runs to 14 residues. Trimming removed 3 bases at V and 7 bases at J, with 12 bases between. CDR1 KGHSH and CDR2 LQKENI come from the germline V gene. CDR3 in DNA: TGTGCCAGCTCACCCGGGGGCTTAGGTGAAAAACTGTTTTTT. The encoded protein is CASSPGGLGEKLFF.

The gene calls are TRBV7-2 and TRBJ2-7, with 8 bases fitting TRBD1. The CDR3 is 15 residues long. Germline-derived CDR1 and CDR2 are SGHTA and FQGNSA. The trim removed 5 bases at V and 3 bases at J, leaving 9 bases unmatched. CDR3 sequence (DNA): TGTGCCAGCAGCCAGATGCAGGGGGCCGTCTACGAGCAGTACTTC. Amino acid sequence: CASSQMQGAVYEQYF.

The chain recombines TRBV30 with TRBJ2-7, with 7 nucleotides matching TRBD1. Trimming removed 5 bases from V and 4 bases from J; junction bases left unmatched: 14. There are 15 residues in the CDR3. Germline V gives CDR1 GTSNPN, CDR2 SVGIG (reference sequence). CDR3 sequence (DNA): TGTGCCTGGGCTTCCCGACAGGGAAGGGTTTACGAGCAGTACTTC. This codes for CAWASRQGRVYEQYF. The whole variable domain, filled in from reference TRBV30 and TRBJ2-7, reads SQTIHQWPATLVQPVGSPLSLECTVEGTSNPNLYWYRQAAGRGLQLLFYSVGIGQISSEVPQNLSASRPQDRQFILSSKKLLLSDSGFYLCAWASRQGRVYEQYFGPGTRLTVT.

The chain joins TRBV19 to TRBJ1-4; no clear D gene. Germline CDR1 and CDR2: LNHDA and SQIVND (reference sequence). The CDR3 runs 14 residues. V was pared by 5 bases and J by 3 bases, with 10 bases between. The CDR3 reads CASSVGLPNEKLFF. CDR3 sequence (DNA): TGTGCCAGTAGTGTCGGACTTCCTAATGAAAAACTGTTTTTT. Complete variable domain (other parts from reference TRBV19 and TRBJ1-4): DGGITQSPKYLFRKEGQNVTLSCEQNLNHDAMYWYRQDPGQGLRLIYYSQIVNDFQKGDIAEGYSVSREKKESFPLTVTSAQKNPTAFYLCASSVGLPNEKLFFGSGTQLSVL.

This clone was observed a few times. CDR3 coding DNA: TGTGCCAGCAGCGCCCGGGAAGGTACAGATACGCAGTATTTT. It specifies CASSAREGTDTQYF. The genes are TRBV9 and TRBJ2-3; D perhaps matches TRBD2 (5 bases). CDR1 and CDR2 from the germline V gene are SGDLS and YYNGEE. V was clipped by 3 bases and J by 3 bases, with 11 bases between them. The CDR3 runs 14 residues.

The chain links TRBV5-1 to TRBJ2-5; 8 positions match TRBD1. CDR1 and CDR2 from the germline V gene are SGHRS and YFSETQ. V lost 4 bases and J lost 4; bases outside the gene matches: 6. The CDR3 covers 14 residues. CDR3 region: CASSEVQGVETQYF. The DNA of the CDR3 is TGCGCCAGCAGCGAAGTACAGGGGGTAGAGACCCAGTACTTC.

The V and J genes are TRBV10-3 and TRBJ1-1; D gene uncertain. Germline lookup yields CDR1 ENHRY and CDR2 SYGVKD. The CDR3 sequence is 13 residues long. V lost 4 bases, J lost 5 bases, and 11 bases lay in between. For the CDR3, the DNA is TGTGCCATCAGTGTCCCGGGGAAGACTGAAGCTTTCTTT. Encoded protein: CAISVPGKTEAFF.